This TCR beta chain emerged from a study of Graves' ophthalmopathy and Graves' hyperthyroidism. The germline V gene has CDR1 LGHNA and CDR2 YNFKEQ. Trimming left V 5 bases short and J 5 bases short, with 12 bases between. This CDR3 has 13 residues. The table lists this clonotype with a count of one. Its antigen is unknown. Transcripts of RNA were the source for amplifying TCR beta CDR3 regions. The first round was an RT-PCR with HTBI primers, and the second round was a multiplex PCR. Using its own MiXCR run on the multiplex PCR reads, TCRdb lists one record per CDR3 protein. The top ten hold approximately 10% of the sample, which has around 1.1 million distinct CDR3 sequences, about 38% seen once. Regarding the study as a whole: Researchers report that a 13-signature model separated ophthalmopathy from stable hyperthyroidism, posting roughly 90% sensitivity and about 82% specificity. The majority of expanded thyroid clonotypes above 0.001 frequency also occurred in blood.

Other autoimmune diseases, uncontrolled infections, pregnancy or lactation ruled patients out of participation. Clinicians diagnosed using symptoms, serum thyroxine, TRAb, thyroid ultrasound and orbital computed tomography. This clonotype originated in an adult man with Graves' hyperthyroidism. The sample comprised peripheral blood or thyroid tissue (not recorded which). The rearrangement joins TRBV4-2 to TRBJ2-5; D not resolved. The CDR3: CASSTRSWETQYF. CDR3 coding DNA: TGTGCCAGCAGCACCCGGTCATGGGAGACCCAGTACTTC.